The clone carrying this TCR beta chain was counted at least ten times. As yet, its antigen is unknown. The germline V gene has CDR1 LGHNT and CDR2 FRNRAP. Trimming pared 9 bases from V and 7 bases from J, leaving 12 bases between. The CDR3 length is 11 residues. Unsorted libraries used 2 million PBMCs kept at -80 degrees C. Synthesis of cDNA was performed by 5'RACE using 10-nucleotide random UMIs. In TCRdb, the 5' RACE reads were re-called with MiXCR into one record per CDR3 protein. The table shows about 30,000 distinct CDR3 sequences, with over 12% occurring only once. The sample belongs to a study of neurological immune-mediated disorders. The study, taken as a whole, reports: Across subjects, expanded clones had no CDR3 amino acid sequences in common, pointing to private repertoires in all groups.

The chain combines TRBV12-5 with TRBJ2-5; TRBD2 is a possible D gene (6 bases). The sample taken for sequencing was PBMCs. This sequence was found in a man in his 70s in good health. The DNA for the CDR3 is TGTGCTAGCCGCGGGGTCAGGACCCAGTACTTC. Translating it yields CASRGVRTQYF.